The clone carrying this TCR beta chain showed up just a few times. The germline gene is not matched at one end of the junction; a read error may be the cause. Both iRepertoire HTBI primers and Arm-PCR of CDR3 regions were used to build the TCR beta libraries. TCRdb re-called the multiplex PCR reads through MiXCR, storing one row per CDR3 protein. The sample lists roughly 500,000 distinct CDR3 sequences; approximately 23% were seen once. The data originate from a study of regulatory T cells in long-lasting Graves disease. The wider study: The study counted Graves' disease as persistent given over 5 years of antithyroid drugs and positive TSH receptor antibodies.

The time point here: persistent/refractory GD, antithyroid drugs over 5 years with positive TRAb. PBMC RNA was the source of the TCR library. The sequence derives from a female donor with Graves disease. Here the sequenced sample was peripheral blood mononuclear cells (PBMCs), taken when the disease was refractory, from a patient treated with antithyroid drugs.

The CDR3 region is CAILAPARGIKKGAYGQYF. CDR3 coding DNA: TGTGCCATCTTAGCGCCCGCCCGAGGGATCAAGAAGGGGGCCTACGGGCAGTACTTC. The chain combines TRBV10-3 with TRBJ2-7; 7 nucleotides match TRBD1. CDR1 and CDR2 (germline): ENHRY, SYGVKD. This CDR3 comprises 19 residues.